The 10 T cell receptor beta chains listed next were all sequenced from one sample in a study of Graves' ophthalmopathy and Graves' hyperthyroidism (dated by TCRdb to the late 2010s). TCRdb names Illumina HiSeq 2000 as the instrument used. TCR beta CDR3 regions were amplified from RNA transcripts for repertoire sequencing. The first round of RT-PCR was done with HTBI primers and the Qiagen OneStep RT-PCR kit, and was followed by a second round of multiplex PCR, then size selection and purification. Through fastp at Q25 and MiXCR, TCRdb rebuilt clones from the public reads, retaining in-frame beta chains. Identical CDR3 protein sequences are pooled into one entry, listed with their most common genes and DNA. This sample comprises roughly 160,000 distinct CDR3 sequences, about 40% of them detected only once. Around 5.8% of the sample is in the top ten clones. Sequencing input: peripheral blood. These receptors originate from a woman in her thirties or forties with Graves' ophthalmopathy. Donor details come from another sample of the same person, matched by shared clones.

This chain joins TRBV6-1 and TRBJ2-5; the D gene is possibly TRBD1 (6 bases). V dropped 1 base and J dropped 6 bases, with 9 bases sitting between them. This CDR3 is built from 13 residues. In germline, CDR1 is MNHNS, CDR2 SASEGT. CDR3 in DNA: TGTGCCAGCAGTGAAGGGACAGTACAGACCCAGTACTTC. Residues: CASSEGTVQTQYF.

The rearrangement links TRBV27 to TRBJ2-7; TRBD2 aligns across 9 bases. The CDR3 is 18 amino acids. The V segment lost 4 bases and the J segment 4 bases; nucleotides outside the gene matches: 17. The germline CDR1 and CDR2 sequences are MNHEY and SMNVEV (reference sequence). The CDR3 loop reads CASSSPRGRGTSRYEQYF. The CDR3 bases are TGTGCCAGCAGTTCCCCCCGCGGGAGGGGGACTAGCCGTTACGAGCAGTACTTC.

V gene TRBV20-1 combines with J gene TRBJ1-5; weak D call: TRBD1 (6 bases). The CDR3 consists of 13 residues. Trimming removed 2 bases from V and 7 bases from J, with 12 bases in between. Looked up from germline, CDR1 is DFQATT and CDR2 is SNEGSKA (reference sequence). For the CDR3, the DNA is TGCAGTGCTAGAACAGGGTTCGGACAGCCCCAGCATTTT. This translates into CSARTGFGQPQHF.

The genes are TRBV20-1 and TRBJ2-2; D gene uncertain. Trimming cost V 1 base and J 10 bases, with 4 bases left between them. The CDR3 length is 10 residues. Germline V gene lookup returns CDR1 DFQATT and CDR2 SNEGSKA (reference sequence). CDR3 protein: CSARGEELFF. The CDR3 DNA sequence: TGCAGTGCTAGAGGCGAGGAGCTGTTTTTT.

As regards this clonotype: One junction end does not reproduce the germline sequence, and a read error may be involved. This chain links TRBV6-5 with TRBJ1-6; TRBD1 matches 8 bases. The CDR3 has 17 residues. Germline V gives CDR1 MNHEY, CDR2 SVGAGI. CDR3 in DNA: TGTGCCAGCAGTTACGACCGGACAGGGTCCTTTAATTCACCCCTCCACTTT. As protein: CASSYDRTGSFNSPLHF.

This clonotype has a count of ten or more. Here the CDR3 reads CSDGGNPEGGYTF. CDR3 nucleotides: TGCAGCGACGGCGGGAACCCGGAGGGTGGCTACACCTTC. V gene TRBV29-1 combines with J gene TRBJ1-2; D gene uncertain. The V end lost 7 bases, the J end lost 7 bases, and 19 bases lay between the germline ends. The CDR3 totals 13 residues. Germline CDR1 reads SQVTM; CDR2 reads ANQGSEA.

This clonotype was counted at least ten times. The junction shows a germline mismatch at one end, possibly a read error. The J gene is TRBJ1-1, the V gene TRBV24-1; a possible D gene is TRBD1 (6 bases). The CDR3 has 13 residues. Germline V gene sequence: CDR1 KGHDR, CDR2 SFDVKD. DNA of the CDR3: TGTGCCACAATGACAGGAGTGAACACTGAAGCTTCCTTT. Translated: CATMTGVNTEASF.

This clonotype was detected only once. The V call is TRBV6-5, the J call TRBJ2-5; possible D gene TRBD1, 6 bases. Germline CDR1 reads MNHEY; CDR2 reads SVGAGI. Trimming took off 0 bases at V and 7 bases at J, with 12 bases between the two ends. The CDR3 contains 14 residues. This chain's CDR3 is CASSYSGQGSTQYF. The CDR3 nucleotides read TGTGCCAGCAGTTACTCAGGGCAGGGGTCGACCCAGTACTTC.

This clonotype appeared a single time. V is TRBV9 and J is TRBJ1-1, with TRBD1 matching over 9 bases. The CDR3 runs 15 residues. J was trimmed by 2 bases and V by 3 bases; bases with no gene match: 5. CDR1 and CDR2 from the germline V gene are SGDLS and YYNGEE. CDR3 sequence: CASSAGDRDNTEAFF. CDR3 sequence (DNA): TGTGCCAGCAGCGCGGGGGACAGGGACAACACTGAAGCTTTCTTT.

This clonotype was seen repeatedly, ten times or more. A much larger clone differs by one base, so this may be a read error. The V gene is TRBV6-4, the J gene TRBJ2-7, with a weak D call TRBD2 (6 bases). The CDR3 contains 17 residues. The ends were cut back, 2 bases at V and 2 bases at J, with 19 bases in the middle. CDR1 is MRHNA and CDR2 is SNTAGT in the germline V gene. The CDR3 DNA reads as TGTGCCAGCAGTGACGTCCCCTTGGGTCGGGAGCCCTACGAGCAGTACTTC. Translation: CASSDVPLGREPYEQYF.